This T cell receptor (beta chain) is from a study of T-cell reconstitution after alpha-beta-depleted transplantation in children. This clonotype was seen a few times. Its specificity is not known. Study-level points and caveats: T-cell counts and diversity at one year post-transplant came mainly from newly produced T cells. Expanded graft clones, several hundred of them, were reportedly the source of alpha-beta T cells about two months after transplant.

A TCRbeta library incorporating unique molecular identifiers was prepared. A single record per CDR3 protein comes from TCRdb applying MiXCR to the PCR reads. This table has 700,000 to 850,000 distinct CDR3 sequences, approximately 15% appearing once. The origin of this receptor is a male patient younger than 18 who had a stem cell transplant for acute lymphoblastic leukemia, so the T cells may come from the graft donor. Sequences were derived from PBMCs, mostly from graft donor cells, sampled 360 days after TCRalphabeta/CD19-depleted stem cell transplant.

The CDR3 loop is CASSLGQQRTDTQYF. The CDR3 nucleotides read TGTGCCAGCAGCCTAGGACAGCAACGCACAGATACGCAGTATTTT. V usage is TRBV2 and J usage is TRBJ2-3, with D possibly TRBD1 on 6 matching bases. Trimming took off 6 bases at V and 1 base at J, with 14 bases between the two ends. The CDR3 has 15 residues. Looked up from germline, CDR1 is SNHLY and CDR2 is FYNNEI. Using reference TRBV2 and TRBJ2-3 for the parts outside the CDR3, the full variable domain is EPEVTQTPSHQVTQMGQEVILRCVPISNHLYFYWYRQILGQKVEFLVSFYNNEISEKSEIFDDQFSVERPDGSNFTLKIRSTKLEDSAMYFCASSLGQQRTDTQYFGPGTRLTVL.